This passage covers 19 T cell receptor beta chains from one sample sequenced in a study of blood T cell repertoires in COVID-19. Repertoires were generated with immunoSEQ multiplex PCR, while TCRdb's copy carries only in-frame clones and drops some. The sample has a few hundred thousand clones; 88% are singletons. Sequenced: PBMCs or T cells enriched from blood (not recorded which). These receptors were taken from a man between 25 and 39 years old who had recovered from COVID-19.

The chain is built from TRBV24-1 and TRBJ2-2; TRBD1 matches at 11 bases. V dropped 4 bases and J dropped 6; count of bases not matched to a gene: 3. The CDR3 has 15 amino acids. Germline V lookup: CDR1 KGHDR, CDR2 SFDVKD. Here the CDR3 reads CATSEPGQGAGELFF. The CDR3 DNA sequence: TGTGCCACCAGTGAACCGGGACAGGGGGCCGGGGAGCTGTTTTTT.

This CDR3 is CASSPQLDADGYTF. Here the CDR3 DNA reads TGTGCCAGCTCACCACAGCTTGACGCGGATGGCTACACCTTC. The chain couples TRBV18 to TRBJ1-2; no clear D. V lost 1 base, J lost 6 bases, and 12 bases lay in between. CDR1 is KGHSH and CDR2 is LQKENI in the germline V gene. The CDR3 sequence is 14 residues long.

V gene TRBV7-9 combines with J gene TRBJ1-2, with TRBD1 matching over 9 bases. The CDR3 covers 15 residues. With V trimmed by 1 base and J by 4 bases, 4 bases remained unmatched. Germline loops: CDR1 SEHNR, CDR2 FQNEAQ (reference sequence). As DNA, the CDR3 is TGTGCCAGCAGCTTAGGGACAGGGGAGGCCTATGGCTACACCTTC. Protein product: CASSLGTGEAYGYTF.

This rearrangement joins TRBV12-3 or TRBV12-4 to TRBJ2-1, with a possible D match to TRBD1 (6 bases). The ends were cut back, 5 bases at V and 8 bases at J, with 10 bases in the middle. The CDR3 sequence is 12 residues long. The CDR3 nucleotides read TGTGCCAGCAGTCTCAGGGGCCATGAGCAGTTCTTC. Residues: CASSLRGHEQFF.

The V and J genes are TRBV2 and TRBJ2-2; a weak D match, TRBD1 (5 bases). CDR3 size: 13 residues. CDR1 is SNHLY and CDR2 is FYNNEI in the germline V gene. V lost 2 bases to trimming and J lost 8 bases, with 9 bases between them. The CDR3: CASSESHRGELFF. DNA for the CDR3: TGTGCCAGCAGTGAATCCCACAGGGGGGAGCTGTTTTTT.

V gene TRBV6-2 or TRBV6-3 combines with J gene TRBJ2-5; 9 bases map to TRBD2. The V gene's germline CDR1 is MNHEY and CDR2 SVGEGT. The V and J ends lost 4 bases and 7 bases, in that order; junction bases with no gene match: 10. The CDR3 totals 15 residues. CDR3 amino acids: CASSSTSGIGVTQYF. The CDR3 DNA is TGTGCCAGCAGTTCGACTAGCGGTATAGGGGTGACCCAGTACTTC.

The chain uses TRBV6-5 and TRBJ1-5; D gene unclear. Trimming pared 8 bases from V and 6 bases from J, leaving 14 bases between. Germline V CDR1 and CDR2: MNHEY, SVGAGI. This CDR3 spans 13 amino acids. CDR3 sequence: CASGGWEGQPQHF. The CDR3 DNA follows: TGTGCCAGCGGCGGATGGGAGGGTCAGCCCCAGCATTTT.

This clone was detected once. V and J are TRBV18 and TRBJ2-2; a weak D match, TRBD2 (6 bases). Germline V CDR1 and CDR2: KGHSH, LQKENI. This CDR3 comprises 15 residues. The V gene lost 0 bases and the J gene lost 6 bases, with 11 bases spanning the gap. The CDR3 region has the DNA TGTGCCAGCTCACCACCCGCTAGCGCCCCCGGGGAGCTGTTTTTT. Translation gives CASSPPASAPGELFF. Combining the CDR3 with reference TRBV18 and TRBJ2-2 gives the whole variable domain NAGVMQNPRHLVRRRGQEARLRCSPMKGHSHVYWYRQLPEEGLKFMVYLQKENIIDESGMPKERFSAEFPKEGPSILRIQQVVRGDSAAYFCASSPPASAPGELFFGEGSRLTVL.

The chain uses TRBV27 and TRBJ1-6; 9 bases match TRBD1. V gave up 5 bases and J gave up 7 bases; unmatched junction bases: 6. Germline loops: CDR1 MNHEY, CDR2 SMNVEV (reference sequence). This CDR3 spans 15 amino acids. DNA of the CDR3: TGTGCCAGCAGTCCTCCGGGACAGGGCAATTCACCCCTCCACTTT. It yields the protein CASSPPGQGNSPLHF.

The genes are TRBV11-2 and TRBJ1-6; 9 positions agree with TRBD1. Germline V gene sequence: CDR1 SGHAT, CDR2 FQNNGV. The length of the CDR3 is 17 residues. The V segment lost 6 bases and the J segment 7 bases; nucleotides outside the gene matches: 13. CDR3 loop: CASSPTLKQGANSPLHF. CDR3 sequence (DNA): TGTGCCAGCAGTCCTACTTTAAAACAGGGGGCGAATTCACCCCTCCACTTT.

The V call is TRBV15, the J call TRBJ2-7; 8 nucleotides line up with TRBD1. Germline assignment: CDR1 LNHNV and CDR2 YYDKDF (reference sequence). V lost 1 base and J lost 7; bases outside the gene matches: 12. The CDR3 is 16 amino acids. The CDR3 DNA is TGTGCCACCAGCAGAGGAGGGTCGGACAGGGCGAGGGAGCAGTACTTC. Its protein product is CATSRGGSDRAREQYF. Variable domain in full (rest from reference TRBV15 and TRBJ2-7): DAMVIQNPRYQVTQFGKPVTLSCSQTLNHNVMYWYQQKSSQAPKLLFHYYDKDFNNEADTPDNFQSRRPNTSFCFLDIRSPGLGDTAMYLCATSRGGSDRAREQYFGPGTRLTVT.

The chain uses TRBV24-1 and TRBJ1-1; 9 positions match TRBD1. Germline V lookup: CDR1 KGHDR, CDR2 SFDVKD. Trimming at V came to 9 bases and at J to 6 bases, leaving 7 bases not matched to a gene. The CDR3 contains 13 residues. The CDR3 DNA sequence: TGTGCCACCCGAAGGGACAGGGCCTCTGAAGCTTTCTTT. The encoded protein is CATRRDRASEAFF.

The CDR3 DNA sequence: TGTGCCAGCAGCTTAGGGACTAGCGGAACCTACGAGCAGTACTTC. It specifies CASSLGTSGTYEQYF. The rearrangement links TRBV5-6 to TRBJ2-7, with TRBD2 identical over 11 bases. Germline V gene lookup returns CDR1 SGHDT and CDR2 YYEEEE. With V trimmed by 2 bases and J by 2 bases, 3 bases remained unmatched. The length of the CDR3 is 15 residues.

V is TRBV4-2 and J is TRBJ1-5; 7 bases are shared with TRBD1. The CDR3 has 15 amino acids. Germline V gene data show CDR1 as LGHNA and CDR2 as YNFKEQ. V dropped 3 bases and J dropped 4; count of bases not matched to a gene: 6. The chain's CDR3 is CASSQDGQDNQPQHF. CDR3 nucleotides: TGTGCCAGCAGCCAGGACGGACAGGATAATCAGCCCCAGCATTTT.

This clone was seen only a few times. V gene TRBV2 combines with J gene TRBJ1-6, with 7 nucleotides matching TRBD1. CDR1 SNHLY and CDR2 FYNNEI come from the germline V gene. The CDR3 spans 16 residues. V trimming: 4 bases; J trimming: 5 bases; junction bases outside the gene matches: 8. CDR3 coding DNA: TGTGCCAGCAGTGTTGACCGGGACAGCAATAATTCACCCCTCCACTTT. Amino acids: CASSVDRDSNNSPLHF.

The V and J genes are TRBV2 and TRBJ1-5, with D perhaps TRBD1 (5 bases). CDR1 is SNHLY and CDR2 is FYNNEI in the germline V gene. The CDR3 length is 15 residues. Trimming left V 3 bases short and J 3 bases short, with 12 bases between. The CDR3 is CASSEDRGSNQPQHF. The CDR3 DNA sequence: TGTGCCAGCAGTGAGGATCGGGGGTCCAATCAGCCCCAGCATTTT.

The chain combines TRBV6-1 with TRBJ1-3, with TRBD1 identical over 8 bases. This CDR3 has 15 residues. The J segment lost 4 bases and the V segment lost 0 bases, leaving 2 bases of the junction unmatched. Germline V CDR1 and CDR2: MNHNS, SASEGT. The CDR3 is CASSEATGVGNTIYF. CDR3 DNA: TGTGCCAGCAGTGAAGCGACAGGGGTCGGAAACACCATATATTTT.

The chain combines TRBV7-2 with TRBJ1-6; D unclear. Trimming removed 4 bases at V and 8 bases at J, with 21 bases between. Germline CDR1 reads SGHTA; CDR2 reads FQGNSA. This CDR3 has 17 amino acids. For the CDR3, the DNA is TGTGCCAGCAGCTCCTCGTTCACGGGTTTGAGTGATTCACCCCTCCACTTT. It translates to CASSSSFTGLSDSPLHF.

The table lists this clone with a count of one. The rearrangement links TRBV10-3 to TRBJ1-6, with D perhaps matching TRBD1 (6 bases). V was pared by 4 bases and J by 10 bases, with 11 bases between. Germline V CDR1 and CDR2: ENHRY, SYGVKD. The CDR3 has 13 amino acids. The CDR3 loop reads CAISGQATSPLHF. The CDR3 DNA sequence: TGTGCCATCAGTGGACAGGCTACCTCACCCCTCCACTTT.